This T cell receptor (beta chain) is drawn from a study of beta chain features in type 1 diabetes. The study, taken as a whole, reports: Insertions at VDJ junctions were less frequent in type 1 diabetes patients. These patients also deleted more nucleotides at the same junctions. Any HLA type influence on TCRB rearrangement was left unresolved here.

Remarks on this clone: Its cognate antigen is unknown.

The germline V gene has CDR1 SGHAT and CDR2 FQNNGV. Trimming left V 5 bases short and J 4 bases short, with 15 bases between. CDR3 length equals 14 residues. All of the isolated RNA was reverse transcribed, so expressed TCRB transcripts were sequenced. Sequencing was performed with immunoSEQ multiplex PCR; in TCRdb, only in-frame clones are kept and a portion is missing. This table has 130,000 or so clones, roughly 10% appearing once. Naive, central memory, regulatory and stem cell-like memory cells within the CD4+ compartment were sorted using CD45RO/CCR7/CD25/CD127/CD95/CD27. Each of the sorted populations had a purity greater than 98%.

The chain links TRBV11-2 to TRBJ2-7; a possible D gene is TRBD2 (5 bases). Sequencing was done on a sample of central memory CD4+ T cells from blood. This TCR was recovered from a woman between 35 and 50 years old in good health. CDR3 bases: TGTGCCAGCAGCCTCGGACTGTTTGGGTACGAGCAGTACTTC. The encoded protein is CASSLGLFGYEQYF. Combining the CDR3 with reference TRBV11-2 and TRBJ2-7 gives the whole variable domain EAGVAQSPRYKIIEKRQSVAFWCNPISGHATLYWYQQILGQGPKLLIQFQNNGVVDDSQLPKDRFSAERLKGVDSTLKIQPAKLEDSAVYLCASSLGLFGYEQYFGPGTRLTVT.